This T cell receptor beta chain was recovered during a study of CXCR3-negative and CXCR3-positive naive CD8 T cells. UMI-tagged TRB cDNA libraries were built via 5' RACE. TCRdb re-called the 5' RACE reads, yielding one record per CDR3 amino acid sequence without DNA. This table holds some 49,000 distinct CDR3 sequences. The germline V gene has CDR1 MDHEN and CDR2 SYDVKM. This CDR3 has 11 residues. Triplicates of over 250,000 cells were sorted from each CD8+ T cell subset. The sequencing sample was made of naive CXCR3- CD8+ T cells from blood. Subset described: CD45RO-CCR7+CD27+CD95- naive CD8+ T cells lacking CXCR3 (TNR3-). The sequence was collected from a human donor in good health. Some clones in this sample may be carry-over from other donors' samples. The rearrangement uses TRBV28 and TRBJ1-6. The CDR3 is CASRTGTMLHF.